Shown below are 26 T cell receptor beta chains from a single sample sequenced in a study of Ad26.COV2.S vaccination and SARS-CoV-2 variants. Some clones are missing from TCRdb's copy, which holds only in-frame ones; the method was immunoSEQ multiplex PCR. The repertoire consists of some 350,000 clones, with about 88% occurring once and the leading ten covering approximately 3.5%. Treatment: roughly 20 received Ad26.COV2.S at low or high dose, single or two shots; about five received placebo; per-sample allocation not given. The investigators took samples on day 63 after the first vaccine or placebo injection. The sample consisted of peripheral blood, taken in a trial of Ad26.COV2.S vaccine versus placebo. The receptors here all came from a person between 18 and 65 years old who received the Ad26.COV2.S COVID-19 vaccine or a placebo.

The chain has TRBV6-2 or TRBV6-3 and TRBJ1-5, with TRBD1 as a possible D gene (5 bases). Germline V lookup: CDR1 MNHEY, CDR2 SVGEGT. The CDR3 is 18 residues long. V was pared by 2 bases and J by 3 bases, with 20 bases between. The CDR3 region is CASSYPGRRNGNNQPQHF. CDR3 DNA sequence: TGTGCCAGCAGTTACCCGGGACGGAGAAATGGGAACAATCAGCCCCAGCATTTT.

V usage is TRBV3-1 (or the pseudogene TRBV3-2) and J usage is TRBJ2-3, with 15 nucleotides matching TRBD2. The germline CDR1 and CDR2 sequences are LGHDT and YNNKEL (reference sequence). J gave up 5 bases and V 1 base, and 4 bases lay outside the gene matches. CDR3 length: 17 residues. The CDR3 is CASSQGGLAGGRDTQYF. In DNA, the CDR3 is TGTGCCAGCAGCCAAGGAGGACTAGCGGGAGGGCGAGATACGCAGTATTTT.

This chain uses TRBV5-1 with TRBJ2-1; TRBD1 agrees at 9 bases. The length of the CDR3 is 16 residues. The ends lost 1 base at V and 1 base at J; junction bases unmatched: 3. Per germline, CDR1 SGHRS and CDR2 YFSETQ. CDR3: CASSLWGTGSYNEQFF. DNA for the CDR3: TGCGCCAGCAGCTTGTGGGGGACAGGGTCCTACAATGAGCAGTTCTTC.

This chain connects TRBV5-6 to TRBJ2-5; 13 nucleotides align to TRBD2. With 1 base clipped from V and 3 bases from J, the junction kept 9 bases outside the gene matches. Germline V gene sequence: CDR1 SGHDT, CDR2 YYEEEE. There are 18 residues in the CDR3. CDR3: CASSLTSGGAYLEETQYF. The CDR3 nucleotides are TGTGCCAGCAGCTTGACTAGCGGGGGGGCTTATCTAGAAGAGACCCAGTACTTC.

The gene calls are TRBV27 and TRBJ2-6; possible D gene TRBD2, 6 bases. Trimming removed 6 bases from V and 0 bases from J, with 9 bases in between. The CDR3 extends over 15 amino acids. Germline loops: CDR1 MNHEY, CDR2 SMNVEV (reference sequence). The CDR3 DNA reads TGTGCCAGCAGCTACGGGAGCTCTGGGGCCAACGTCCTGACTTTC. It codes for CASSYGSSGANVLTF. Drawing the rest from reference TRBV27 and TRBJ2-6, the complete variable domain is EAQVTQNPRYLITVTGKKLTVTCSQNMNHEYMSWYRQDPGLGLRQIYYSMNVEVTDKGDVPEGYKVSRKEKRNFPLILESPSPNQTSLYFCASSYGSSGANVLTFGAGSRLTVL.

The CDR3 loop reads CASSVSRTVSNQPQHF. CDR3 nucleotide sequence: TGTGCCAGCAGCGTTTCGCGGACGGTTAGCAATCAGCCCCAGCATTTT. The V gene is TRBV2, the J gene TRBJ1-5; D remains ambiguous. This CDR3 comprises 16 residues. Trimming removed 6 bases from V and 0 bases from J, with 15 bases in between. Germline V gene sequence: CDR1 SNHLY, CDR2 FYNNEI.

The chain has TRBV3-1 (or the pseudogene TRBV3-2) and TRBJ2-2, with D perhaps matching TRBD1 or TRBD2 (5 bases each). Germline CDR1 is LGHDT and CDR2 is YNNKEL (reference sequence). The CDR3 totals 16 residues. Trimming took 1 base from V and 6 from J, leaving 15 bases between them. Written as DNA, the CDR3 is TGTGCCAGCAGCCAAGGGAGGCAGGGTGGGGCCGGGGAGCTGTTTTTT. It yields the protein CASSQGRQGGAGELFF.

The chain is built from TRBV9 and TRBJ2-2; TRBD2 agrees at 13 bases. CDR3 size: 15 residues. Germline-derived CDR1 and CDR2 are SGDLS and YYNGEE. V lost 3 bases, J lost 6 bases, and 2 bases stayed unmatched. The CDR3: CASSGGLAGSGELFF. The DNA for the CDR3 is TGTGCCAGCAGCGGGGGACTAGCGGGGTCCGGGGAGCTGTTTTTT. Using reference TRBV9 and TRBJ2-2 for the parts outside the CDR3, the full variable domain is DSGVTQTPKHLITATGQRVTLRCSPRSGDLSVYWYQQSLDQGLQFLIQYYNGEERAKGNILERFSAQQFPDLHSELNLSSLELGDSALYFCASSGGLAGSGELFFGEGSRLTVL.

The chain joins TRBV5-6 to TRBJ1-1, with 7 bases identical to TRBD1. This CDR3 is 15 amino acids long. Germline V gives CDR1 SGHDT, CDR2 YYEEEE. With V trimmed by 0 bases and J by 1 base, 3 bases remained unmatched. CDR3 bases: TGTGCCAGCAGCTTGGGACAGGGAACGAACACTGAAGCTTTCTTT. This gives the protein CASSLGQGTNTEAFF.

This clone was observed a handful of times. This sequence joins TRBV5-4 and TRBJ2-7, with TRBD2 matching 10 bases. The V gene end was trimmed by 0 bases and the J gene end by 7 bases; junction bases not matched to a gene: 16. This CDR3 is built from 18 residues. CDR1 SGHNT and CDR2 YYREEE come from the germline V gene (reference sequence). The CDR3 region is CASSLGLRGAGGPWEQYF. Written as DNA, the CDR3 is TGTGCCAGCAGCTTGGGTCTCAGGGGAGCGGGAGGGCCGTGGGAGCAGTACTTC.

V usage is TRBV7-2 and J usage is TRBJ2-1; D might be TRBD1 or TRBD2, each matching 5 bases. The germline V gene encodes CDR1 SGHTA and CDR2 FQGNSA. V dropped 3 bases and J dropped 7 bases, with 13 bases sitting between them. The CDR3 sequence is 14 residues long. CDR3 nucleotide sequence: TGTGCCAGCAGCTTTAGCTCGGGGCCGAATGAGCAGTTCTTC. Its protein product is CASSFSSGPNEQFF.

The chain carries TRBV28 and TRBJ1-1, with D possibly matching TRBD1 (5 bases). Trimming pared 7 bases from V and 3 bases from J, leaving 18 bases between. CDR3 size: 15 residues. Per germline, CDR1 MDHEN and CDR2 SYDVKM. Here the CDR3 reads CASTLGRVGDTEAFF. The CDR3 bases are TGTGCCAGCACCTTGGGCAGGGTGGGGGACACTGAAGCTTTCTTT.

The chain links TRBV15 to TRBJ2-1, with D possibly being TRBD1 or TRBD2 (6 bases each). CDR3 length: 13 amino acids. V lost 3 bases and J lost 9, with 12 bases in between. Germline loops: CDR1 LNHNV, CDR2 YYDKDF (reference sequence). The CDR3 spells CATSSTSRGEQFF. The CDR3 nucleotides read TGTGCCACCAGCAGTACTAGCAGGGGTGAGCAGTTCTTC.

The V call is TRBV28, the J call TRBJ2-7, with D perhaps TRBD1 or TRBD2 (5 bases each). CDR1 and CDR2 from the germline V gene are MDHEN and SYDVKM. V gave up 3 bases and J gave up 0 bases, with 15 bases separating them. The CDR3 spans 16 residues. CDR3 sequence: CASSFGGSATSYEQYF. Here the CDR3 DNA reads TGTGCCAGCAGTTTTGGGGGTAGCGCCACCTCCTACGAGCAGTACTTC.

The chain employs TRBV7-2 and TRBJ2-3; D ambiguous. This CDR3 is built from 16 residues. The germline V gene has CDR1 SGHTA and CDR2 FQGNSA. Trimming shortened V by 1 base and J by 0 bases, and 11 bases separated the two germline ends. The CDR3 DNA reads TGTGCCAGCAGCTTAGTAGGGATCCCTAGCACAGATACGCAGTATTTT. Translated: CASSLVGIPSTDTQYF.

V usage is TRBV21-1 and J usage is TRBJ2-7; the D call TRBD2 from the table was never checked on the DNA. TRBV21-1 is classified as a pseudogene. CDR3 size: 13 residues. The CDR3 loop reads CASSQPLYYEQYF. CDR3 bases: TGTGCCAGCAGCCAACCCCTCTACTACGAGCAGTACTTC.

This clone has just a few counts. This chain links TRBV5-4 with TRBJ2-2; 14 positions agree with TRBD2. This CDR3 comprises 17 residues. Germline assignment: CDR1 SGHNT and CDR2 YYREEE (reference sequence). Trimming removed 0 bases from V and 5 bases from J; junction bases left unmatched: 3. In nucleotides, the CDR3 is TGTGCCAGCAGCTTGGCTGGGACTAGCGGGGGAACCGGGGAGCTGTTTTTT. Translation: CASSLAGTSGGTGELFF.

V usage is TRBV11-3 and J usage is TRBJ2-2, with D unclear. Germline lookup yields CDR1 SGHNT and CDR2 YENEEA. CDR3 size: 14 residues. Deletions cut 5 bases from V and 6 bases from J, with 13 bases between. DNA for the CDR3: TGTGCCAGCAGCCCTCGACGTGGTGCCGGGGAGCTGTTTTTT. This encodes CASSPRRGAGELFF.

The chain couples TRBV5-1 to TRBJ2-7; no firm D call. In germline, CDR1 is SGHRS, CDR2 YFSETQ. This CDR3 has 12 amino acids. The V gene lost 1 base and the J gene lost 4 bases, with 6 bases spanning the gap. The CDR3 loop is CASSLQQYEQYF. As DNA, the CDR3 is TGCGCCAGCAGCTTGCAGCAGTACGAGCAGTACTTC. The whole variable domain, remainder taken from reference TRBV5-1 and TRBJ2-7, is KAGVTQTPRYLIKTRGQQVTLSCSPISGHRSVSWYQQTPGQGLQFLFEYFSETQRNKGNFPGRFSGRQFSNSRSEMNVSTLELGDSALYLCASSLQQYEQYFGPGTRLTVT.

Comments on this clone: Germline and junction disagree at one end, which may indicate a read error. J is TRBJ2-5 and V is TRBV7-7, with D maybe TRBD1 (5 bases). CDR3 length equals 14 residues. Germline lookup yields CDR1 SSHAT and CDR2 FNYEAQ (reference sequence). Here the CDR3 reads CASSLVAQGETQYF. CDR3 nucleotide sequence: TGTGCTAGCAGCTTAGTGGCTCAGGGAGAGACCCAGTACTTC.

The V and J genes are TRBV28 and TRBJ2-4, with 7 bases matching TRBD2. The ends lost 3 bases at V and 2 bases at J; junction bases unmatched: 1. Germline CDR1 and CDR2: MDHEN and SYDVKM. The CDR3 runs to 14 residues. CDR3 in amino acids: CASSLGGSKNIQYF. The DNA of the CDR3 is TGTGCCAGCAGTTTGGGGGGGTCCAAAAACATTCAGTACTTC.

V gene TRBV5-1 combines with J gene TRBJ1-2; D is unresolved. The V end lost 4 bases, the J end lost 8 bases, and 24 bases lay between the germline ends. There are 16 residues in the CDR3. The germline gives CDR1 SGHRS, CDR2 YFSETQ. CDR3 DNA sequence: TGCGCCAGCAGCCCCCCCGTCTTAACCGGACTGGGGGGCTACACCTTC. Its protein product is CASSPPVLTGLGGYTF.

The gene calls are TRBV4-1 and TRBJ1-6; tentatively, D is TRBD1 (5 bases). The CDR3 sequence is 16 residues long. V dropped 0 bases and J dropped 10 bases, with 16 bases sitting between them. Germline CDR1 and CDR2: MGHRA and YSYEKL. CDR3 bases: TGCGCCAGCAGCCAAGATCGGGCGGCCGGGGGATCACCCCTCCACTTT. This codes for CASSQDRAAGGSPLHF.

The J gene is TRBJ2-3, the V gene TRBV27; 13 bases are a match to TRBD2. CDR3 length: 17 residues. V lost 5 bases, J lost 6 bases, and 11 bases stayed unmatched. Germline CDR1 reads MNHEY; CDR2 reads SMNVEV (reference sequence). The CDR3 sequence: CASSTGTSGISVDTQYF. CDR3 DNA sequence: TGTGCCAGCAGTACCGGGACTAGCGGGATTTCGGTGGATACGCAGTATTTT.

This clone was observed a single time. The rearrangement joins TRBV4-1 to TRBJ2-7, with 7 bases matching TRBD1. The germline CDR1 and CDR2 sequences are MGHRA and YSYEKL. Germline trimming cut 4 bases from V and 2 bases from J; bases unmatched to any gene: 2. The CDR3 is 13 amino acids. CDR3: CASSRGQAYEQYF. Written as DNA, the CDR3 is TGCGCCAGCAGCCGAGGACAGGCCTACGAGCAGTACTTC.

The chain links TRBV6-5 to TRBJ2-7, with TRBD2 matching over 9 bases. The CDR3 has 16 amino acids. The V gene's germline CDR1 is MNHEY and CDR2 SVGAGI. Germline trimming cut 0 bases from V and 2 bases from J; bases unmatched to any gene: 5. The CDR3 loop is CASSYSSSGETYEQYF. CDR3 coding DNA: TGTGCCAGCAGTTACTCATCTAGCGGGGAGACCTACGAGCAGTACTTC.